The 20 T cell receptor beta chains listed next were all sequenced from one sample in a study of blood T cells in healthy people across ages. Together with a sample-barcoded 5' primer, a J-beta primer mix was included in a second PCR lasting about 7 to 12 cycles. TCRdb re-called the 5' RACE reads with MiXCR, one entry per CDR3 protein. The sample shows roughly 1,500,000 distinct CDR3 sequences, around two fifths of them seen only once. Sequencing was performed on blood. Receptors were obtained from a young woman in good health.

The chain recombines TRBV15 with TRBJ1-2; D unclear. The V end lost 0 bases, the J end lost 6 bases, and 17 bases lay between the germline ends. The CDR3 consists of 16 residues. Germline V CDR1 and CDR2: LNHNV, YYDKDF (reference sequence). Written as DNA, the CDR3 is TGTGCCACCAGCAGAGATTCCGCCGATCACACCGATGGCTACACCTTC. Its protein is CATSRDSADHTDGYTF. The whole variable domain, filled in from reference TRBV15 and TRBJ1-2, reads DAMVIQNPRYQVTQFGKPVTLSCSQTLNHNVMYWYQQKSSQAPKLLFHYYDKDFNNEADTPDNFQSRRPNTSFCFLDIRSPGLGDTAMYLCATSRDSADHTDGYTFGSGTRLTVV.

This clonotype was counted a few times. The chain uses TRBV12-3 or TRBV12-4 and TRBJ2-1, with 8 bases aligning to TRBD1. This CDR3 region has 15 residues. J was trimmed by 7 bases and V by 3 bases; bases with no gene match: 8. Written as DNA, the CDR3 is TGTGCCAGCAGTTTTTTCCAGGGGGCCTTGAATGAGCAGTTCTTC. Residues: CASSFFQGALNEQFF.

The chain combines TRBV7-3 with TRBJ1-1; D gene uncertain. The CDR3 totals 13 residues. V gave up 5 bases and J gave up 3 bases, with 10 bases separating them. Germline loops: CDR1 SGHTA, CDR2 FQGTGA. The CDR3 nucleotides read TGTGCCAGCAGCCAACTACCGGACACTGAAGCTTTCTTT. As protein: CASSQLPDTEAFF.

The chain joins TRBV18 to TRBJ2-5, with 8 positions matching TRBD2. V was clipped by 3 bases and J by 1 base; unmatched bases: 4. CDR1 is KGHSH, CDR2 LQKENI, per germline. This CDR3 is built from 15 residues. The CDR3 nucleotides are TGTGCCAGCTCACCTCCGGCGGGGGGCCAAGAGACCCAGTACTTC. Encoded protein: CASSPPAGGQETQYF.

This rearrangement joins TRBV5-1 to TRBJ2-3; D might be TRBD1 or TRBD2, each matching 6 bases. The ends were cut back, 0 bases at V and 2 bases at J, with 13 bases in the middle. Germline CDR1 and CDR2: SGHRS and YFSETQ. This CDR3 contains 16 residues. DNA for the CDR3: TGCGCCAGCAGCTTGGCCGGGGGCATTGTCACAGATACGCAGTATTTT. This gives the protein CASSLAGGIVTDTQYF.

The genes are TRBV10-1 and TRBJ2-5; no clear D. Trimming removed 3 bases from V and 5 bases from J, with 13 bases in between. In germline, CDR1 is WNHNN, CDR2 SYGVQD (reference sequence). CDR3 length: 14 amino acids. The CDR3 sequence: CASSDSRTTETQYF. The CDR3 DNA sequence: TGCGCCAGCAGTGACTCCAGGACGACGGAGACCCAGTACTTC.

The V gene is TRBV2, the J gene TRBJ1-4; TRBD1 might be the D (5 bases). V was cut by 2 bases and J by 7 bases, with 14 bases left in between. The CDR3 has 15 residues. Germline lookup yields CDR1 SNHLY and CDR2 FYNNEI. CDR3 protein: CASSEMSGQGEKLFF. In DNA, the CDR3 is TGTGCCAGCAGTGAAATGTCTGGACAAGGTGAAAAACTGTTTTTT. Full variable domain (outside the CDR3, taken from reference TRBV2 and TRBJ1-4): EPEVTQTPSHQVTQMGQEVILRCVPISNHLYFYWYRQILGQKVEFLVSFYNNEISEKSEIFDDQFSVERPDGSNFTLKIRSTKLEDSAMYFCASSEMSGQGEKLFFGSGTQLSVL.

This sequence joins TRBV25-1 and TRBJ2-7, with D possibly being TRBD1 (7 bases). V lost 1 base, J lost 4 bases, and 14 bases lay in between. This CDR3 has 15 amino acids. CDR1 MGHDK and CDR2 SYGVNS come from the germline V gene. The CDR3 sequence is CASSESEGAPYEQYF. Here the CDR3 DNA reads TGTGCCAGCAGTGAATCGGAGGGGGCCCCTTACGAGCAGTACTTC.

V is TRBV27 and J is TRBJ2-4, with TRBD2 matching over 10 bases. Matching the DNA end better, TRBJ2-5 makes the J call doubtful. Germline-derived CDR1 and CDR2 are MNHEY and SMNVEV (reference sequence). The CDR3 contains 15 residues. CDR3 sequence: CASIKSGGAGETQYF. DNA of the CDR3: TGTGCCAGCATTAAAAGCGGGGGGGCCGGAGAGACCCAGTACTTC.

This clonotype was counted a few times. The rearrangement links TRBV20-1 to TRBJ2-3; D unclear. Germline assignment: CDR1 DFQATT and CDR2 SNEGSKA (reference sequence). This CDR3 region has 11 residues. Here the CDR3 DNA reads TGCTGTATTCTAAGGACAGATACGCAGTATTTT. Amino acids: CCILRTDTQYF.

V usage is TRBV4-1 and J usage is TRBJ2-3; D gene uncertain. V was cut by 0 bases and J by 1 base, with 14 bases left in between. In germline, CDR1 is MGHRA, CDR2 YSYEKL. The CDR3 is 17 amino acids. The CDR3 here is CASSQDRLPGGTDTQYF. For the CDR3, the DNA is TGCGCCAGCAGCCAAGATCGATTACCCGGTGGCACAGATACGCAGTATTTT.

This chain joins TRBV29-1 and TRBJ1-2; possible D gene TRBD1, 6 bases. Germline V lookup: CDR1 SQVTM, CDR2 ANQGSEA. The CDR3 length is 13 residues. Between the trimmed V and J ends, which lost 7 bases and 6 bases, there was a span of 18 bases. The CDR3 loop reads CSAEGGEIDGYTF. CDR3 in DNA: TGCAGCGCCGAGGGGGGCGAGATAGATGGCTACACCTTC.

The chain uses TRBV6-2 or TRBV6-3 and TRBJ1-4; 7 nucleotides align to TRBD1. The CDR3 consists of 13 residues. J lost 5 bases, V lost 7 bases, and 4 bases had no gene match. Germline CDR1 MNHEY, CDR2 SVGEGT. In DNA, the CDR3 is TGTGCCAGCAAGCAAGGGGGCAATGAAAAACTGTTTTTT. It is translated as CASKQGGNEKLFF.

The rearrangement joins TRBV28 to TRBJ2-7; TRBD1 matches 8 bases. CDR1 MDHEN and CDR2 SYDVKM come from the germline V gene. This CDR3 contains 14 residues. Trimming removed 5 bases from V and 6 bases from J; junction bases left unmatched: 9. CDR3 loop: CASSRTGILSEQYF. CDR3 bases: TGTGCCAGCAGTCGGACAGGGATATTGTCCGAGCAGTACTTC.

This chain joins TRBV4-2 and TRBJ2-1; 11 bases fit TRBD2. The CDR3 totals 19 residues. Germline V gives CDR1 LGHNA, CDR2 YNFKEQ. Trimming removed 0 bases from V and 2 bases from J; junction bases left unmatched: 9. In DNA form, the CDR3 reads TGTGCCAGCAGCCAAGATAAACTAGCGGGAGAACTCCCCTACAATGAGCAGTTCTTC. Translated: CASSQDKLAGELPYNEQFF.

The chain recombines TRBV3-1 with TRBJ2-1, with D tentatively TRBD2 (6 bases). V lost 4 bases, J lost 10 bases, and 11 bases lay in between. The germline CDR1 and CDR2 sequences are LGHDT and YNNKEL (reference sequence). This CDR3 spans 12 amino acids. CDR3 in amino acids: CASSPGSGEQFF. CDR3 nucleotide sequence: TGTGCCAGCAGCCCTGGGAGCGGGGAGCAGTTCTTC.

The V and J genes are TRBV12-5 and TRBJ2-5; TRBD2 matches 10 bases. CDR3 length equals 16 residues. Germline V lookup: CDR1 LGHNT, CDR2 FRNRAP. V shed 0 bases and J 4 bases; nucleotides not matched to a gene: 5. The CDR3: CASGLVLSGRAETQYF. For the CDR3, the DNA is TGTGCTAGTGGTTTGGTTCTCAGCGGGAGGGCAGAGACCCAGTACTTC.

The chain has TRBV20-1 and TRBJ2-4; weak D call: TRBD1 (9 bases). The J call may be faulty, since TRBJ2-7 better matches the DNA end. This CDR3 contains 19 residues. Germline V gives CDR1 DFQATT, CDR2 SNEGSKA (reference sequence). In nucleotides, the CDR3 is TGCAGTGCTAGAGCTACAGGGGGCGCCGACGGCGGGGGGACCTACGAGCAGTACTTC. Amino acids: CSARATGGADGGGTYEQYF.

This chain connects TRBV6-6 to TRBJ1-1; 7 positions match TRBD1. The ends lost 6 bases at V and 3 bases at J; junction bases unmatched: 7. This CDR3 spans 14 amino acids. The V gene's germline CDR1 is MNHNY and CDR2 SVGAGI (reference sequence). The CDR3 bases are TGTGCCAGCAGAGATAACAGGGGCGACACTGAAGCTTTCTTT. Protein product: CASRDNRGDTEAFF.

V is TRBV24-1 and J is TRBJ2-3; no definite D call. Germline CDR1 is KGHDR and CDR2 is SFDVKD. This CDR3 contains 14 residues. The V and J ends lost 4 bases and 7 bases respectively, with 14 bases between them. The CDR3 loop is CATSDANGPNTQYF. In DNA form, the CDR3 reads TGTGCCACCAGTGACGCCAATGGGCCTAATACGCAGTATTTT.